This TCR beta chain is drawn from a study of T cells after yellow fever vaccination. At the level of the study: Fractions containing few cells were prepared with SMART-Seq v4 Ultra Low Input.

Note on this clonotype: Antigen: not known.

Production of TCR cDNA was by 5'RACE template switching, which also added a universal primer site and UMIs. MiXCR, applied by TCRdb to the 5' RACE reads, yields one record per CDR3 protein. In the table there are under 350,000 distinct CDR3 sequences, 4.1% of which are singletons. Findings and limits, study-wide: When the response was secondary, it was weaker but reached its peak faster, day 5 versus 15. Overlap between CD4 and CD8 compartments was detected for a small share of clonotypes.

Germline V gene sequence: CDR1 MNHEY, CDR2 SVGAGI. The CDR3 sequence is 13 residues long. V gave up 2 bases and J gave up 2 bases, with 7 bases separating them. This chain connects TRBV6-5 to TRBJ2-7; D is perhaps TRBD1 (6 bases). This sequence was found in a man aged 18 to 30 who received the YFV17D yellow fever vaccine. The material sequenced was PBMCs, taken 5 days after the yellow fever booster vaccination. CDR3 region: CASSYKGAYEQYF. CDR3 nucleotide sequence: TGTGCCAGCAGTTACAAGGGGGCCTACGAGCAGTACTTC.